Listed below are T cell receptor beta chains from one sample, sequenced in a study of shared clonotypes between healthy human individuals. Sequencing used immunoSEQ multiplex PCR; TCRdb keeps in-frame clones, though not all of them. The sample includes around 2,000,000 clones, less than 95% of them seen just once. Sequencing was carried out using naive CD8+ T cells sorted from blood. The receptors shown here come from a young man in good health. Each CDR3 is given with its conserved first and last residue. The order of the fields is clone size, V gene, D gene, J gene, CDR3 length, CDR3 DNA, CDR3 protein. D genes are given only for firm matches. Only some rows state a clone size, as once, few, many or a class for expanded clones.

size: .; V: TRBV4-1; D: TRBD2; J: TRBJ2-7; length: 13; DNA: TGCGCCAGCAGCCACGGGACTAGCTACGAGCAGTACTTC; CDR3: CASSHGTSYEQYF
size: .; V: TRBV6-1; D: .; J: TRBJ2-5; length: 16; DNA: TGTGCCAGCAGTGATATAGATATAACAGTTCAAGAGACCCAGTACTTC; CDR3: CASSDIDITVQETQYF
size: .; V: TRBV29-1; D: .; J: TRBJ1-2; length: 12; DNA: TGCAGCGTTGGATCAGATATCTATGGCTACACCTTC; CDR3: CSVGSDIYGYTF
size: .; V: TRBV13; D: .; J: TRBJ2-5; length: 14; DNA: TGTGCCAGCAGCTTAGCAGGGTACCAAGAGACCCAGTACTTC; CDR3: CASSLAGYQETQYF
size: .; V: TRBV27; D: .; J: TRBJ2-7; length: 13; DNA: TGTGCCAGCAGTTTCCGGTCGGCCTACGAGCAGTACTTC; CDR3: CASSFRSAYEQYF
size: once; V: TRBV9; D: TRBD1; J: TRBJ2-4; length: 13; DNA: TGTGCCAGCAGTGAGGACAGGGGCAACATTCAGTACTTC; CDR3: CASSEDRGNIQYF
size: .; V: TRBV6-5; D: .; J: TRBJ1-1; length: 11; DNA: TGTGCCAGCAGTTACTCGAATGAAGCTTTCTTT; CDR3: CASSYSNEAFF
size: .; V: TRBV6-1; D: .; J: TRBJ1-3; length: 14; DNA: TGTGCCAGCAGTCGCCAGGGTTCTGGAAACACCATATATTTT; CDR3: CASSRQGSGNTIYF
size: .; V: TRBV7-6; D: .; J: TRBJ2-7; length: 13; DNA: TGTGCCAGCAGCTTAGCGGGTCCAGCCGAGCAGTACTTC; CDR3: CASSLAGPAEQYF
size: .; V: TRBV7-9; D: .; J: TRBJ2-7; length: 14; DNA: TGTGCCAGCAGCTTACGGACCGACACAGGCGAGCAGTACTTC; CDR3: CASSLRTDTGEQYF
size: .; V: TRBV28; D: .; J: TRBJ1-4; length: 15; DNA: TGTGCCAGCAGTCGTCTGGGAGTGGCTAATGAAAAACTGTTTTTT; CDR3: CASSRLGVANEKLFF
size: .; V: TRBV2; D: .; J: TRBJ2-7; length: 14; DNA: TGTGCCAGCAGTGAGGGGGGGGCTGCCTACGAGCAGTACTTC; CDR3: CASSEGGAAYEQYF
size: .; V: TRBV9; D: .; J: TRBJ2-7; length: 14; DNA: TGTGCCAGCAGCGTGGGGGTGGGTTACTACGAGCAGTACTTC; CDR3: CASSVGVGYYEQYF
size: .; V: TRBV27; D: .; J: TRBJ1-1; length: 15; DNA: TGTGCCAGCAGTTTATCGGACCAGGGGAACACTGAAGCTTTCTTT; CDR3: CASSLSDQGNTEAFF
size: .; V: TRBV6-5; D: .; J: TRBJ1-3; length: 14; DNA: TGTGCCAGCCAAAAAGGGGACTCTGGAAACACCATATATTTT; CDR3: CASQKGDSGNTIYF
size: .; V: TRBV4-3; D: .; J: TRBJ1-1; length: 15; DNA: TGCGCCAGCAGCCAAGAATGGGAGGGGAACACTGAAGCTTTCTTT; CDR3: CASSQEWEGNTEAFF
size: once; V: TRBV6-6; D: TRBD2; J: TRBJ2-1; length: 12; DNA: TGTGCCAGCTCCCCACCGGGGGGTGAGCAGTTCTTC; CDR3: CASSPPGGEQFF
size: .; V: TRBV29-1; D: TRBD2; J: TRBJ2-5; length: 15; DNA: TGCAGCGTTGAACCTACTAGCGGGAGTGGAGAGACCCAGTACTTC; CDR3: CSVEPTSGSGETQYF
size: .; V: TRBV11-2; D: TRBD2; J: TRBJ2-5; length: 16; DNA: TGTGCCAGCAGCACCTTCGGGGGACTATATCAAGAGACCCAGTACTTC; CDR3: CASSTFGGLYQETQYF
size: .; V: TRBV7-8; D: TRBD1; J: TRBJ1-2; length: 13; DNA: TGTGCCAGCCGGCAGGGGGCGGACTATGGCTACACCTTC; CDR3: CASRQGADYGYTF
size: .; V: TRBV29-1; D: .; J: TRBJ2-1; length: 12; DNA: TGCAGCGTTGAATGGATATACAATGAGCAGTTCTTC; CDR3: CSVEWIYNEQFF
size: .; V: TRBV5-1; D: .; J: TRBJ2-1; length: 16; DNA: TGCGCCAGCAGCTTGGCCTCAGGACAGTTGAGAAATGAGCAGTTCTTC; CDR3: CASSLASGQLRNEQFF
size: once; V: TRBV10-2; D: .; J: TRBJ1-1; length: 14; DNA: TGCGCCACCGAGGGGGAGGGTGGGAACACTGAAGCTTTCTTT; CDR3: CATEGEGGNTEAFF
size: once; V: TRBV30; D: .; J: TRBJ2-1; length: 13; DNA: TGTGCCTGGAGTGTAGGTGGGGCCAATGAGCAGTTCTTC; CDR3: CAWSVGGANEQFF
size: once; V: TRBV7-8; D: TRBD2; J: TRBJ2-2; length: 16; DNA: TGTGCCAGCAGCTTAGGGTCTAGCGGGAGGGCCGGGGAGCTGTTTTTT; CDR3: CASSLGSSGRAGELFF
size: .; V: TRBV4-1; D: .; J: TRBJ2-7; length: 13; DNA: TGCGCCAGCAGCCAAGATCCAGCGGGCGAGCAGTACTTC; CDR3: CASSQDPAGEQYF
size: .; V: TRBV28; D: .; J: TRBJ2-7; length: 14; DNA: TGTGCCAGCAGTATCCCGGGAAACGCCTACGAGCAGTACTTC; CDR3: CASSIPGNAYEQYF
size: .; V: TRBV18; D: TRBD2; J: TRBJ2-2; length: 19; DNA: TGTGCCAGCTCACCCTGGACTAGCGGGGGAAACCACCGCCCCGGGGAGCTGTTTTTT; CDR3: CASSPWTSGGNHRPGELFF
size: .; V: TRBV28; D: .; J: TRBJ2-3; length: 15; DNA: TGTGCCAGCAGTCTGGCTAGCGCATGGACAGATACGCAGTATTTT; CDR3: CASSLASAWTDTQYF
size: .; V: TRBV7-6; D: .; J: TRBJ2-7; length: 16; DNA: TGTGCCAGCAGCTTAGCCGCGGGGCAAGAAACCTACGAGCAGTACTTC; CDR3: CASSLAAGQETYEQYF
size: .; V: TRBV6-1; D: TRBD2; J: TRBJ2-7; length: 13; DNA: TGTGCCAGCGGATGGACTAGCGGCTACGAGCAGTACTTC; CDR3: CASGWTSGYEQYF
size: .; V: TRBV4-1; D: .; J: TRBJ1-2; length: 17; DNA: TGCGCCAGCAGCCAAGATAGAACAGCCAGGGTGTTAGGGGGCTACACCTTC; CDR3: CASSQDRTARVLGGYTF
size: .; V: TRBV27; D: TRBD1; J: TRBJ1-2; length: 13; DNA: TGTGCCAGCCAGGAGGGGGCGATGGGGGGCTACACCTTC; CDR3: CASQEGAMGGYTF
size: .; V: TRBV4-1; D: TRBD2; J: TRBJ2-7; length: 17; DNA: TGCGCCAGCAGCCAAATTTACGGGACTAGCGGCCTCTACGAGCAGTACTTC; CDR3: CASSQIYGTSGLYEQYF
size: .; V: TRBV4-1; D: .; J: TRBJ2-5; length: 17; DNA: TGCGCCAGCAGCCAAGAATATGGTACCCTGGGATGGGAGACCCAGTACTTC; CDR3: CASSQEYGTLGWETQYF
size: .; V: TRBV11-1; D: TRBD1; J: TRBJ2-3; length: 17; DNA: TGTGCCAGCAGCTTAGCAGGGACAGCAACCTTCACAGATACGCAGTATTTT; CDR3: CASSLAGTATFTDTQYF
size: .; V: TRBV2; D: .; J: TRBJ1-5; length: 15; DNA: TGTGCCAGCAGTGATGGCCAGGGTTTGCCTCAGCCCCAGCATTTT; CDR3: CASSDGQGLPQPQHF